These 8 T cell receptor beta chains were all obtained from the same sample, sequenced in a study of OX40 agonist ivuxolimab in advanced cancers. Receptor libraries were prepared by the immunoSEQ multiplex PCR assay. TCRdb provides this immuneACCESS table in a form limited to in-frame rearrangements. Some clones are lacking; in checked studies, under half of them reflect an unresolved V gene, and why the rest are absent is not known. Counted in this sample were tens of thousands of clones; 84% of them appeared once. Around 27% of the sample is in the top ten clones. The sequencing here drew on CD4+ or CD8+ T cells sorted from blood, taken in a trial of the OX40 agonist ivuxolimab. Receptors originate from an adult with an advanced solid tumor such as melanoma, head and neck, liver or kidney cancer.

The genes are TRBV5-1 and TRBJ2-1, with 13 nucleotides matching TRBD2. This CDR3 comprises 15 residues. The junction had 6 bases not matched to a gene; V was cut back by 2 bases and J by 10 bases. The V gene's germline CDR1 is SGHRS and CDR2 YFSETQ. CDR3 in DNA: TGCGCCAGCAGCTTTACCGGGACTAGCGGGACAGAGCAGTTCTTC. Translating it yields CASSFTGTSGTEQFF.

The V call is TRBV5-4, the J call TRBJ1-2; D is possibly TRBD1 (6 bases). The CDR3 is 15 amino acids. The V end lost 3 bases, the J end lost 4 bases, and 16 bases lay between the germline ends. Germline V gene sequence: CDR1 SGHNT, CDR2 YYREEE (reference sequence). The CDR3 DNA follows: TGTGCCAGCAGCTCCCCCCGACAAGGGGGCTATGGCTACACCTTC. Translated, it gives CASSSPRQGGYGYTF.

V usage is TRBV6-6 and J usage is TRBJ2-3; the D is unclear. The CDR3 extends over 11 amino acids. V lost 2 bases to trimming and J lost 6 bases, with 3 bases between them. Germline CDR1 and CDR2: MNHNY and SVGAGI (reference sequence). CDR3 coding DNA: TGTGCCAGCAGTTACGAGGATACGCAGTATTTT. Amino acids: CASSYEDTQYF.

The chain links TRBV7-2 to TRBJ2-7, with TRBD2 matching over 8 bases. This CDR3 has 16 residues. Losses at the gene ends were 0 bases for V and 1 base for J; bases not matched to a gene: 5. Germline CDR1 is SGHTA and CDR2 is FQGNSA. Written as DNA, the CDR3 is TGTGCCAGCAGCTTAGCGATGGCGGGAGGATCCTACGAGCAGTACTTC. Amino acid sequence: CASSLAMAGGSYEQYF.

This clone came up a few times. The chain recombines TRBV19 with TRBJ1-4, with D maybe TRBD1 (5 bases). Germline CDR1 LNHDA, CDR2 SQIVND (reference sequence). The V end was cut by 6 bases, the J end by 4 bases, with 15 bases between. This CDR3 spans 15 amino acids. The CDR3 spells CASRPQGLGNEKLFF. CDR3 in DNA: TGTGCCAGTAGGCCTCAGGGATTGGGTAATGAAAAACTGTTTTTT.

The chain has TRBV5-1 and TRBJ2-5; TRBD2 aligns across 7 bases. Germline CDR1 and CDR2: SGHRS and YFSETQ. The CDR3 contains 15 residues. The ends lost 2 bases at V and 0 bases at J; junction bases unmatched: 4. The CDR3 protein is CASSFLGGYQETQYF. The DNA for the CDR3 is TGCGCCAGCAGCTTCTTGGGGGGGTACCAAGAGACCCAGTACTTC. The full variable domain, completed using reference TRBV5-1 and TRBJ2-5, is KAGVTQTPRYLIKTRGQQVTLSCSPISGHRSVSWYQQTPGQGLQFLFEYFSETQRNKGNFPGRFSGRQFSNSRSEMNVSTLELGDSALYLCASSFLGGYQETQYFGPGTRLLVL.

CDR3 loop: CASSQHTSGRAYNEQFF. The CDR3 DNA is TGTGCCAGCAGCCAACACACTAGCGGGAGGGCCTACAATGAGCAGTTCTTC. This chain uses TRBV4-2 with TRBJ2-1, with TRBD2 matching 13 bases. Germline CDR1 and CDR2: LGHNA and YNFKEQ. V dropped 2 bases and J dropped 2; count of bases not matched to a gene: 3. CDR3 length equals 17 residues.

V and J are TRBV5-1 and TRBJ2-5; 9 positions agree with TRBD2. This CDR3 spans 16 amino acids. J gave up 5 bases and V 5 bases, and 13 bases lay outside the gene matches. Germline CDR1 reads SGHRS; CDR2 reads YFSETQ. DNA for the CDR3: TGCGCCAGCAGGCCCGCGGGAGGGCCGGGCTGGGAGACCCAGTACTTC. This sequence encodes CASRPAGGPGWETQYF. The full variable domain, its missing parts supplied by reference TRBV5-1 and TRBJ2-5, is KAGVTQTPRYLIKTRGQQVTLSCSPISGHRSVSWYQQTPGQGLQFLFEYFSETQRNKGNFPGRFSGRQFSNSRSEMNVSTLELGDSALYLCASRPAGGPGWETQYFGPGTRLLVL.